Below, one T cell receptor beta chain is given with its context. The authors extracted RNA and reverse transcribed it into cDNA as the sequencing template. Here immunoSEQ multiplex PCR was the method, and the copy in TCRdb shows in-frame clones only, minus some. Found here are 80,000 to 95,000 clones, about 40% of them singletons; the top ten hold roughly 18%. The data originate from a study of CD8+ T cells in alopecia areata. This CDR3 spans 15 amino acids. V dropped 2 bases and J dropped 1; count of bases not matched to a gene: 3. The germline CDR1 and CDR2 sequences are MNHEY and SVGAGI. Treatment indicated: oral pan-JAK inhibitor, 5-10 mg twice daily.

This receptor was taken from a human donor with alopecia areata. The specimen was CD8+ T cells sorted from blood, collected at week 24, from a patient treated with tofacitinib. The chain is built from TRBV6-5 and TRBJ1-1, with 8 bases fitting TRBD1. CDR3 residues: CASSYPGTGNTEAFF. CDR3 nucleotides: TGTGCCAGCAGTTACCCCGGGACAGGGAACACTGAAGCTTTCTTT.